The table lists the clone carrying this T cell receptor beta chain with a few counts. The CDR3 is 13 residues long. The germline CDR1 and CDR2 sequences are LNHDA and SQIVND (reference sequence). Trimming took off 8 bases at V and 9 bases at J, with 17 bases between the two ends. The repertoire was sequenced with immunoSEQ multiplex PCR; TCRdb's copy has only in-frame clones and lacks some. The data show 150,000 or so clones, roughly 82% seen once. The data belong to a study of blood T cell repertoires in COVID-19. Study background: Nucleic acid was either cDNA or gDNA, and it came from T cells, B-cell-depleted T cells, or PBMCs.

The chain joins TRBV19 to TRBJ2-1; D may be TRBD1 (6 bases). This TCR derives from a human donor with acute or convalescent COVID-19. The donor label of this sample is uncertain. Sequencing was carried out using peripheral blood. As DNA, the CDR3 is TGTGCCAGTTCTACCGGACAGTTCGGTGAGCAGTTCTTC. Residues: CASSTGQFGEQFF.